Included here is one T cell receptor (beta chain) sequence, with context. Antigen unknown. Here immunoSEQ multiplex PCR was the method, and the copy in TCRdb shows in-frame clones only, minus some. Seen here are about 2.4 million clones, around nine tenths observed once, and the top ten hold over 0.12%. The sample comes from a study of shared clonotypes between healthy human individuals. Points from the study as a whole: The represented genetic and exposure-history diversity was limited by the small number of donors. Among donors, the sharing of clonotypes was expected to be influenced by sequencing depth. Naive CD4 clonotypes overlapped across several donors at roughly 5%.

The CDR3 totals 17 residues. The germline V and J ends were trimmed by 3 bases and 5 bases, with 23 bases remaining between them. Looked up from germline, CDR1 is MDHEN and CDR2 is SYDVKM. Donors were Caucasian adults residing in Nashville, Tennessee, USA. This chain connects TRBV28 to TRBJ2-7; D assignment may be TRBD1 or TRBD2 (6 bases each). The TCR originated in a young man in good health. Sequenced: naive CD4+ T cells sorted from blood. Regarding subset: CD45RA+ positively selected. The CDR3 nucleotides are TGTGCCAGCAGTTTGCCAGTATCCCTTGGGGGCGGGGACGAGCAGTACTTC. Translating gives CASSLPVSLGGGDEQYF.